The 8 T cell receptor beta chains in this list originate from one sample, sequenced in a study of T cell repertoires in cytomegalovirus infection. Using its own MiXCR run on the reads, TCRdb lists one record per CDR3 protein. This sample has hundreds of thousands of distinct CDR3 sequences; roughly 18% occur once, and the top ten carry less than 9.5%. The sequenced sample consisted of PBMCs. The receptors were sampled from a human donor in good health (CMV status not recorded). Some clones in this sample may be carry-over from other donors' samples.

The genes are TRBV4-3 and TRBJ1-5; D uncertain. Germline V gives CDR1 LGHNA, CDR2 YSLEER. This CDR3 contains 15 residues. Trimming left V 3 bases short and J 3 bases short, with 12 bases between. Here the CDR3 reads CASSQLPGVNQPQHF. CDR3 sequence (DNA): TGCGCCAGCAGCCAGCTCCCAGGCGTCAATCAGCCCCAGCATTTT.

Ten or more counts support this clonotype. This chain joins TRBV7-9 and TRBJ1-1; TRBD1 aligns across 7 bases. The germline gives CDR1 SEHNR, CDR2 FQNEAQ (reference sequence). The CDR3 consists of 14 residues. The trim removed 6 bases at V and 5 bases at J, leaving 9 bases unmatched. The CDR3 loop reads CASRYRGLETEAFF. DNA for the CDR3: TGTGCCAGCAGGTACAGGGGTTTGGAGACTGAAGCTTTCTTT.

The sample holds many counts of this clonotype. J is TRBJ1-4 and V is TRBV28, with a tentative D call TRBD1 (6 bases). Trimming left V 7 bases short and J 1 base short, with 13 bases between. Germline V gives CDR1 MDHEN, CDR2 SYDVKM. The CDR3 is 15 residues long. CDR3 in DNA: TGTGCCAGCACATTGGGAGGGGGAACTAATGAAAAACTGTTTTTT. It is translated as CASTLGGGTNEKLFF. The full variable domain, its missing parts supplied by reference TRBV28 and TRBJ1-4, is DVKVTQSSRYLVKRTGEKVFLECVQDMDHENMFWYRQDPGLGLRLIYFSYDVKMKEKGDIPEGYSVSREKKERFSLILESASTNQTSMYLCASTLGGGTNEKLFFGSGTQLSVL.

This clonotype was observed at least ten times. The chain employs TRBV7-2 and TRBJ2-7; D is perhaps TRBD1 (5 bases). CDR1 and CDR2 from the germline V gene are SGHTA and FQGNSA. The CDR3 consists of 15 residues. V was pared by 4 bases and J by 2 bases, with 15 bases between. CDR3 bases: TGTGCCAGCAGCTCCGGCTCGACAGATCCCTACGAGCAGTACTTC. Translated, it gives CASSSGSTDPYEQYF.

The sample holds many counts of this clonotype. This chain joins TRBV19 and TRBJ2-1; D may be TRBD2 (6 bases). The ends were cut back, 3 bases at V and 7 bases at J, with 19 bases in the middle. The germline gives CDR1 LNHDA, CDR2 SQIVND (reference sequence). This CDR3 region has 16 residues. The CDR3 region has the DNA TGTGCCAGTAGTATGGTCGGGGGATTGATTACGAATGAGCAGTTCTTC. It is translated as CASSMVGGLITNEQFF.

This clonotype appeared a few times. This chain links TRBV5-6 with TRBJ1-3; unclear D gene. The germline gives CDR1 SGHDT, CDR2 YYEEEE. CDR3 length: 11 residues. The V end lost 8 bases, the J end lost 4 bases, and 7 bases lay between the germline ends. The DNA for the CDR3 is TGTGCCAGTTCGGTCGGAAACACCATATATTTT. This gives the protein CASSVGNTIYF.

This clonotype was recorded many times. The chain employs TRBV7-2 and TRBJ2-5; a possible D gene is TRBD2 (6 bases). Germline CDR1 is SGHTA and CDR2 is FQGNSA. The CDR3 loop spans 15 amino acids. V was clipped by 2 bases and J by 5 bases, with 15 bases between them. The CDR3 DNA reads as TGTGCCAGCAGCTTACCGATGGGAGGCGGGGAGACCCAGTACTTC. It codes for CASSLPMGGGETQYF.

This clonotype was picked up many times. Written as DNA, the CDR3 is TGTGCCAGCAGCCCGCTAGCGCGCTCCTACGAGCAGTACTTC. As protein: CASSPLARSYEQYF. This chain links TRBV7-2 with TRBJ2-7, with a weak D call TRBD2 (6 bases). This CDR3 region has 14 residues. V lost 5 bases and J 0 bases, leaving 11 bases between the germline ends. The V gene's germline CDR1 is SGHTA and CDR2 FQGNSA.